Listed below are T cell receptor beta chains from one sample, sequenced in a study of identical twins. MiXCR, applied by TCRdb to the 5' RACE reads, yields one record per CDR3 protein. The sample consists of more than 1.5 million distinct CDR3 sequences, 32% of them appearing once. The sequenced material came from cord blood. The receptors shown here come from a newborn girl in good health. Both conserved end residues are part of each CDR3. D genes are given only for firm matches. The listing skips clone size in some rows; elsewhere it reads once, few, many or a size class.

D	size	V	J	DNA	CDR3
.	few	TRBV20-1	TRBJ2-5	TGCAGTGCTAGAGTCTCTCGGCGGCCTCAAGAGACCCAGTACTTC	CSARVSRRPQETQYF
TRBD2	few	TRBV10-3	TRBJ2-5	TGTGCCATCAGTCCTCAATTCAAAGGGACTAGCGGGCTCCAAGAGACCCAGTACTTC	CAISPQFKGTSGLQETQYF
TRBD2	many	TRBV5-1	TRBJ2-3	TGCGCCATTCCGACTAGCCCATCGGCCAGCACAGATACGCAGTATTTT	CAIPTSPSASTDTQYF
TRBD1	.	TRBV2	TRBJ2-5	TGTGCCGGACAGGGGGGGGCGGAGACCCAGTACTTC	CAGQGGAETQYF
.	.	TRBV13	TRBJ2-7	TGTGCCAGCAGCTCTGAGGTCCTGGGACGGAATATCTCCTACGAGCAGTACTTC	CASSSEVLGRNISYEQYF
TRBD1	many	TRBV27	TRBJ1-2	TGTGCCAGCAGTTTACGAAGGGGGCGCGGCTACACCTTC	CASSLRRGRGYTF
.	.	TRBV7-8	TRBJ2-7	TGTGCCAGCAGCTTAGAGGTCCACTACGAGCAGTACTTC	CASSLEVHYEQYF
TRBD1	.	TRBV4-2	TRBJ1-3	TGTGCCAGCAGCCAAGACGGGACAGGTGGAAACACCATATATTTT	CASSQDGTGGNTIYF
.	few	TRBV20-1	TRBJ1-2	TGCAGTGCCGGCAAGATGACCACCCACTATGGCTACACCTTC	CSAGKMTTHYGYTF
.	many	TRBV20-1	TRBJ1-4	TGCAGTGCTAGAGATCCGGGTGAAAAACTGTTTTTT	CSARDPGEKLFF
.	.	TRBV3-1	TRBJ2-1	TGTGCCAGCCAACGGGGGTACCAAGAGACCCAGTTCTTC	CASQRGYQETQFF
.	many	TRBV5-1	TRBJ2-5	TGTGCCAGCAGTTTATATGAGACCCAGTACTTC	CASSLYETQYF
.	.	TRBV6-6	TRBJ1-2	TGTGCCAGCACCCCATTTCCGGGACACTCCTATGGCTACACCTTC	CASTPFPGHSYGYTF
.	few	TRBV29-1	TRBJ1-3	TGCAGCGTTGAAACCAGGGGCCCCTGGTCTGGAAACACCATATATTTT	CSVETRGPWSGNTIYF
TRBD1	.	TRBV7-9	TRBJ1-6	TGTGCCAGCAGCCGATTTCTGACAGGGGCTTCACCCCTCCACTTT	CASSRFLTGASPLHF
.	.	TRBV6-1	TRBJ1-1	TGTGCCAGCAGAACCACAGGGAACACTGAAGCTTTCTTT	CASRTTGNTEAFF
TRBD1	.	TRBV10-3	TRBJ2-1	TGTGCCATCAGGGGGGACAGGGCTCTCTACAATGAGCAGTTCTTC	CAIRGDRALYNEQFF
TRBD2	.	TRBV29-1	TRBJ2-4	TGCAGCGTTCGGCCCCTAGCGGGAGATCGGAACATTCAGTACTTC	CSVRPLAGDRNIQYF
.	few	TRBV19	TRBJ2-2	TGTGCCAGTAGGGACAGACCAATGACTCACACCGGGGAGCTGTTTTTT	CASRDRPMTHTGELFF
TRBD2	.	TRBV6-2/TRBV6-3	TRBJ2-7	TGTGCCAGCAGTTACTCGGGACTAGCGGGAGGGCCGACCGAGCAGTACTTC	CASSYSGLAGGPTEQYF
TRBD2	many	TRBV5-1	TRBJ2-1	TGCGCCAGCAGCTCGGGACTAGCGGGAAGCAATGAGCAGTTCTTC	CASSSGLAGSNEQFF
.	few	TRBV30	TRBJ2-5	TGTGCCTGGAGGATCAACAGGGCCTACGGGCAGTACTTC	CAWRINRAYGQYF
TRBD2	few	TRBV28	TRBJ2-1	TGTGCCACCGGGTCATTAGGGGGACTAGCGGTATACAATGAGCAGTTCTTC	CATGSLGGLAVYNEQFF
TRBD2	.	TRBV5-1	TRBJ2-1	TGCGCCAGCAGCTCGCCGGGACTAGCGGGAGGTTTTGAGCAGTTCTTC	CASSSPGLAGGFEQFF
.	once	TRBV5-1	TRBJ2-2	TGCGCCAGCAGCTTAGAAAGGCGGGGGCCTCACACCGGGGAGCTGTTTTTT	CASSLERRGPHTGELFF
.	.	TRBV12-3/TRBV12-4	TRBJ2-1	TGTGCCAGCAGTACGGGACCAAACTACAATGAGCAGTTCTTC	CASSTGPNYNEQFF
TRBD2	.	TRBV5-1	TRBJ2-5	TGCGCCAGCAGCTTGGTATTTCGGACTAGCGGGAGAGAACAAGAGACCCAGTACTTC	CASSLVFRTSGREQETQYF
.	.	TRBV6-4	TRBJ2-3	TGTGCCAGCAGTGACTCGAATCGCAGACAAGCGGATACGCAGTATTTT	CASSDSNRRQADTQYF
.	few	TRBV6-5	TRBJ1-1	TGTGCCAGCAGACACACACTCAACACTGAAGCTTTCTTT	CASRHTLNTEAFF
TRBD2	few	TRBV7-2	TRBJ2-7	TGTGCCAGCAGCCCCCCTCGCGGGAGGGCCCTTTACGAGCAGTACTTC	CASSPPRGRALYEQYF
.	few	TRBV6-6	TRBJ2-3	TGTGCCAGCAATCTGTCCTGGGGCGGCCGCACAGATACGCAGTATTTT	CASNLSWGGRTDTQYF
TRBD1	.	TRBV7-2	TRBJ2-3	TGTGCCAGCAGCTTAGAGGGACAGGGGATGGGTACAGATACGCAGTATTTT	CASSLEGQGMGTDTQYF
.	few	TRBV5-5	TRBJ2-3	TGTGCCAGCAGCTTGAAGAGCACAGATACGCGGTATTTT	CASSLKSTDTRYF
.	few	TRBV30	TRBJ2-3	TGTGCCTGGAGTGTCCTCCTCTCCCCAGATACGCAGTATTTT	CAWSVLLSPDTQYF
.	.	TRBV19	TRBJ1-1	TGTGCCAGTAGTATACCCAGGGGTGTTAAAGCTTTCTTT	CASSIPRGVKAFF
.	.	TRBV12-3/TRBV12-4	TRBJ2-3	TGTGCCAGCACCTCAGGGCTATGGCTGGTAAGCACAGATACGCAGTATTTT	CASTSGLWLVSTDTQYF
.	few	TRBV20-1	TRBJ2-7	TGCAGTGCACACAAAGCCGGGACTGACTCCTACGAGCAGTACTTC	CSAHKAGTDSYEQYF
TRBD2	few	TRBV28	TRBJ2-1	TGTGCCAGCAGTCTTTGGACTAGCCAGACTAATGAGCAGTTCTTC	CASSLWTSQTNEQFF
TRBD2	.	TRBV12-3/TRBV12-4	TRBJ2-3	TGTGCCAGCCGGACTAGCGGGGTCCCAGATACGGAGTATTTT	CASRTSGVPDTEYF
.	.	TRBV4-1	TRBJ2-3	TGCGCCAGCAGCCAAGATAAAGGGAGGACAGATACGCAGTATTTT	CASSQDKGRTDTQYF
.	few	TRBV28	TRBJ2-3	TGTGCCAGCAGTTTTACCTACCCCACACGGAGTGGGGGGGATACGCAGTATTTT	CASSFTYPTRSGGDTQYF